What follows is one T cell receptor beta chain and its context. Its antigen is unknown. The source of the sample is a study of identical twins. Study-wide findings and caveats: Models underpredicted monozygotic twin sharing of out-of-frame TCR alpha. Shared out-of-frame alpha sequences (those common to twins) showed excess low generation probability.

TCRdb redid the calling of the 5' RACE reads with MiXCR, one entry per CDR3 protein. The sample has more than 650,000 distinct CDR3 sequences, 5.5% to 6.5% seen once; the top ten hold under 2%. Per germline, CDR1 SGHRS and CDR2 YFSETQ. V lost 0 bases and J 5 bases, leaving 10 bases between the germline ends. The CDR3 contains 14 residues. The material sequenced was naive T cells sorted from blood. This chain uses TRBV5-1 with TRBJ2-3; D is uncertain. The TCR comes from a young man in good health. The CDR3 region has the DNA TGCGCCAGCAGCTTGGGCGGCAACGTAGATACGCAGTATTTT. This gives the protein CASSLGGNVDTQYF.